This T cell receptor beta chain was sequenced in a study of cytomegalovirus exposure and HLA in healthy donors. Study at large: The approximately 110 validation repertoires used a platform that matched the one used for the approximately 620 first-cohort repertoires, as a later analysis reported.

Study conclusions and caveats: The classifier reportedly diagnosed cytomegalovirus status with high specificity and sensitivity. Among TCR beta chains, those listed as cytomegalovirus-associated numbered over 150.

This clone showed up just once. No antigen is known for it. Profiled with immunoSEQ multiplex PCR; TCRdb holds only in-frame clones, not every one. The sample has 150,000 to 250,000 clones; around 80% are singletons. The donors were part of the 120-subject validation cohort, which stood apart from the approximately 630-subject first cohort. The material sequenced was PBMCs. The sequence came from a woman younger than 45 in good health and CMV-seronegative.

The DNA of the CDR3 is TGTGCAAGTCGTCTAGCGGGAGTGGCGGATACGCAGTATTTT. Translating it yields CASRLAGVADTQYF. V gene TRBV12-2 combines with J gene TRBJ2-3; TRBD2 is the table's D call, not checked against the DNA. TRBV12-2 is listed as a pseudogene. This CDR3 has 14 residues.